This record covers a single TCR beta chain. The data belong to a study of blood T cell repertoires in COVID-19. Whole-study context: There were acute and convalescent COVID-19 samples, and they came from the United States, Italy and Spain. Sources were T cells, B-cell-depleted T cells, or PBMCs; the material itself was cDNA or gDNA.

Original processing methods: Reference gene primer amplification yielded estimated nucleated cell counts. Here immunoSEQ multiplex PCR was the method, and the copy in TCRdb shows in-frame clones only, minus some. V and J calls and clone size follow that table, whereas D and trimming were derived from the DNA. The sample includes tens of thousands of clones, 75% to 90% of them seen just once. Trimming took off 0 bases at V and 1 base at J, with 6 bases between the two ends. CDR3 length: 14 amino acids. Germline lookup yields CDR1 SGDLS and CDR2 YYNGEE. The receptor's source is a human donor in a cohort sampled during active COVID-19. The chain has TRBV9 and TRBJ2-3; D is uncertain. The source material was peripheral blood. DNA for the CDR3: TGTGCCAGCAGCGTAGCTCCCGGCACAGATACGCAGTATTTT. This encodes CASSVAPGTDTQYF.